This TCR beta chain was identified in a study of cytomegalovirus exposure and HLA in healthy donors. The PCR had 60 Vbeta and 13 Jbeta primers. Repertoires were generated with immunoSEQ multiplex PCR, while TCRdb's copy carries only in-frame clones and drops some. The repertoire has around 150,000 clones, around 68% of them found once; the top ten carry 8% to 13%. V gave up 0 bases and J gave up 0 bases; unmatched junction bases: 8. This CDR3 contains 19 residues. Germline V gene data show CDR1 as LNHDA and CDR2 as SQIVND (reference sequence). The receptor's source is a man aged 30 to 45 in good health and CMV-seropositive. The sequenced sample consisted of PBMCs. The J gene is TRBJ1-5, the V gene TRBV19, with 10 bases matching TRBD1. In DNA, the CDR3 is TGTGCCAGTAGTATAGATCCCCTGGGACAGGGGTATAGCAATCAGCCCCAGCATTTT. Translation: CASSIDPLGQGYSNQPQHF.